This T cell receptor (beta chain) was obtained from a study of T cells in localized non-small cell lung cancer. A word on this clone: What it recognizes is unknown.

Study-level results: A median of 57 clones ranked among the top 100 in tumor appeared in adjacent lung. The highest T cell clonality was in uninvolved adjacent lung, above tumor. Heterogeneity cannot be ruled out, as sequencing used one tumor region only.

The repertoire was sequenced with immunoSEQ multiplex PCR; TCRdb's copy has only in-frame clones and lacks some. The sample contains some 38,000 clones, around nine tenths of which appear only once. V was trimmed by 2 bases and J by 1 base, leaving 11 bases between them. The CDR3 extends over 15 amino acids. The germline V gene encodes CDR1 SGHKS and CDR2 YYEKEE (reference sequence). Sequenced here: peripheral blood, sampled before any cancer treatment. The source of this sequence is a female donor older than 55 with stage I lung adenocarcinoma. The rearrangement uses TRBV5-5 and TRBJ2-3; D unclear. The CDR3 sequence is CASSLRASGTDTQYF. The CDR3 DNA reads TGTGCCAGCAGCTTAAGGGCTAGTGGCACAGATACGCAGTATTTT.